The next 21 T cell receptor beta chains were all read from a single sample in a study of T cells in Graves' hyperthyroidism and ophthalmopathy (dated by TCRdb to between 2018 and 2021). Library construction relied on multiplex PCR. TCRdb shows the sequencer as Illumina HiSeq 2000. The TCR beta CDR3 regions were amplified from the RNA transcripts. The first round of RT-PCR for the TCR CDR3 was performed with the HTBI primer set and the Qiagen OneStep RT-PCR kit. Clones were called with MiXCR by TCRdb after fastp trimmed the public reads at Q25, and only in-frame beta chains were retained. One record per CDR3 amino acid sequence lists the most common genes and DNA. The sample table shows about 570,000 distinct CDR3 sequences, and about 43% are seen once. The ten most abundant clones make up 15% to 20% of the sample. Sequenced: peripheral blood or thyroid tissue (not recorded which). These receptors originate from an adult woman with Graves' disease, either hyperthyroidism or ophthalmopathy (not recorded which).

This sequence joins TRBV7-9 and TRBJ1-6, with 8 bases matching TRBD1. There are 14 residues in the CDR3. V lost 8 bases, J lost 12 bases, and 12 bases stayed unmatched. From germline, CDR1 is SEHNR and CDR2 FQNEAQ (reference sequence). CDR3 in amino acids: CASHDGLTGGPLHF. In DNA form, the CDR3 reads TGTGCCAGCCACGACGGACTTACAGGGGGACCCCTCCACTTT.

The rearrangement links TRBV7-2 to TRBJ2-3, with 7 nucleotides matching TRBD1. This CDR3 spans 15 amino acids. The V and J ends lost 5 bases and 2 bases, in that order; junction bases with no gene match: 7. CDR1 is SGHTA and CDR2 is FQGNSA in the germline V gene. CDR3 coding DNA: TGTGCCAGCAGCGAGCAGACAGGGAACACAGATACGCAGTATTTT. Translation gives CASSEQTGNTDTQYF.

This clonotype was recorded a few times. The chain is built from TRBV2 and TRBJ1-2; D perhaps matches TRBD1 (6 bases). The CDR3 runs 17 residues. The germline V gene has CDR1 SNHLY and CDR2 FYNNEI. Trimming took 3 bases from V and 3 from J, leaving 20 bases between them. CDR3: CASSDTGGIAGDYGYTF. Written as DNA, the CDR3 is TGTGCCAGCAGTGATACCGGGGGCATCGCGGGGGACTATGGCTACACCTTC.

The DNA for the CDR3 is TGTGCCAGCAGCAGGGGACGGGCTCGTAGGGAGACCCAGTACTTC. Translated: CASSRGRARRETQYF. The chain employs TRBV14 and TRBJ2-5, with D perhaps TRBD1 or TRBD2 (5 bases each). CDR3 length: 15 residues. The V end lost 5 bases, the J end lost 5 bases, and 18 bases lay between the germline ends. Germline V CDR1 and CDR2: SGHDN, FVKESK.

The sample holds many counts of this clonotype. The chain employs TRBV7-9 and TRBJ2-7; no firm D call. Trimming shortened V by 3 bases and J by 6 bases, and 15 bases separated the two germline ends. CDR1 and CDR2 (germline): SEHNR, FQNEAQ (reference sequence). The CDR3 length is 14 residues. CDR3 DNA sequence: TGTGCCAGCAGCTTTAGAGGTCCCTCGGGCGAGCAGTACTTC. Amino acid sequence: CASSFRGPSGEQYF.

This clonotype was seen repeatedly, ten times or more. V usage is TRBV6-6 and J usage is TRBJ1-5; D is unresolved. Germline V gene sequence: CDR1 MNHNY, CDR2 SVGAGI (reference sequence). V lost 8 bases, J lost 4 bases, and 15 bases lay in between. The CDR3 is made up of 14 amino acids. The CDR3 sequence: CASAHSFVNQPQHF. The CDR3 DNA reads TGTGCCAGCGCGCACAGTTTCGTAAATCAGCCCCAGCATTTT.

This clonotype showed up many times. V gene TRBV20-1 combines with J gene TRBJ1-1, with 9 bases aligning to TRBD1. V lost 6 bases, J lost 0 bases, and 5 bases stayed unmatched. Germline CDR1 DFQATT, CDR2 SNEGSKA (reference sequence). The CDR3 is 14 residues long. The CDR3 reads CSATGGDMNTEAFF. Written as DNA, the CDR3 is TGCAGTGCGACAGGGGGGGACATGAACACTGAAGCTTTCTTT.

The V gene is TRBV6-5, the J gene TRBJ1-5; D is uncertain. Germline V CDR1 and CDR2: MNHEY, SVGAGI. V was shortened by 5 bases and J by 8 bases, with 7 bases between the two germline ends. The CDR3 spans 11 residues. The CDR3 loop is CASSVDKPQHF. The CDR3 bases are TGTGCCAGCAGTGTCGATAAGCCCCAGCATTTT.

This clonotype has a count of ten or more. The chain carries TRBV29-1 and TRBJ1-2; D is ambiguous. The germline V and J ends were trimmed by 5 bases and 7 bases, with 14 bases remaining between them. In germline, CDR1 is SQVTM, CDR2 ANQGSEA. The CDR3 consists of 12 residues. The CDR3 sequence is CSVIEWGVGYTF. CDR3 bases: TGCAGCGTTATTGAGTGGGGAGTTGGCTACACCTTC.

This clonotype was seen a few times. The chain recombines TRBV6-1 with TRBJ1-5; the match to TRBD1 covers 7 bases. This CDR3 is 17 amino acids long. The germline V gene has CDR1 MNHNS and CDR2 SASEGT. The trim removed 2 bases at V and 10 bases at J, leaving 17 bases unmatched. DNA for the CDR3: TGTGCCAGCAGTGAACAGCACTCCGGGACAGCTAATGGACCCCAGCATTTT. As protein: CASSEQHSGTANGPQHF.

This clonotype has at least ten counts. The rearrangement uses TRBV28 and TRBJ1-5; TRBD1 is a possible D gene (6 bases). In germline, CDR1 is MDHEN, CDR2 SYDVKM. V lost 6 bases, J lost 4 bases, and 13 bases lay in between. The CDR3 has 14 amino acids. CDR3: CASSFGTLNQPQHF. The CDR3 bases are TGTGCCAGCAGCTTCGGGACATTAAATCAGCCCCAGCATTTT.

In this sample, this clonotype turned up many times. The rearrangement joins TRBV29-1 to TRBJ1-1; 8 positions agree with TRBD1. The ends lost 2 bases at V and 7 bases at J; junction bases unmatched: 3. From germline, CDR1 is SQVTM and CDR2 ANQGSEA. The length of the CDR3 is 12 residues. The CDR3 protein is CSVEWTGHEAFF. DNA for the CDR3: TGCAGCGTTGAATGGACAGGGCATGAAGCTTTCTTT.

The V and J genes are TRBV20-1 and TRBJ1-2; no reliable D call. V was pared by 1 base and J by 5 bases, with 14 bases between. The CDR3 loop spans 14 amino acids. The germline gives CDR1 DFQATT, CDR2 SNEGSKA (reference sequence). CDR3 DNA sequence: TGCAGTGCTAGAGCGGAGCGGGCGGCATATGGCTACACCTTC. It codes for CSARAERAAYGYTF.

A remark on this clonotype: Its ends do not fully match the called genes, so a read error is possible. This chain links TRBV25-1 with TRBJ1-6; D perhaps matches TRBD1 (5 bases). There are 14 residues in the CDR3. The V gene's germline CDR1 is MGHDK and CDR2 SYGVNS. CDR3 sequence (DNA): TGTGTCAGCTCTGGGGGGTTAGTCGAGTCACCCCTCCACTTT. The encoded protein is CVSSGGLVESPLHF.

The chain uses TRBV7-9 and TRBJ1-5; D is possibly TRBD1 (6 bases). Trimming shortened V by 3 bases and J by 7 bases, and 25 bases separated the two germline ends. Germline V CDR1 and CDR2: SEHNR, FQNEAQ (reference sequence). The CDR3 loop spans 18 amino acids. The CDR3 loop reads CASSLVGIGGDAGQPQHF. CDR3 sequence (DNA): TGTGCCAGCAGCTTGGTCGGTATAGGGGGGGATGCAGGACAGCCCCAGCATTTT.

The chain is built from TRBV15 and TRBJ1-1; a possible D gene is TRBD1 (6 bases). The CDR3 runs 14 residues. V dropped 5 bases and J dropped 7 bases, with 17 bases sitting between them. Germline loops: CDR1 LNHNV, CDR2 YYDKDF (reference sequence). Here the CDR3 DNA reads TGTGCCACCAGCCCGAGAGGGGGGCGGGATGAAGCTTTCTTT. Its protein product is CATSPRGGRDEAFF. The full variable domain, rest sourced from reference TRBV15 and TRBJ1-1, is DAMVIQNPRYQVTQFGKPVTLSCSQTLNHNVMYWYQQKSSQAPKLLFHYYDKDFNNEADTPDNFQSRRPNTSFCFLDIRSPGLGDTAMYLCATSPRGGRDEAFFGQGTRLTVV.

J is TRBJ2-2 and V is TRBV20-1; D gene unclear. The germline V and J ends were trimmed by 0 bases and 4 bases, with 12 bases remaining between them. CDR3 length equals 15 residues. From germline, CDR1 is DFQATT and CDR2 SNEGSKA (reference sequence). This chain's CDR3 is CSARDGRRRTGELFF. CDR3 in DNA: TGCAGTGCTAGAGATGGCAGGAGACGCACCGGGGAGCTGTTTTTT.

V gene TRBV20-1 combines with J gene TRBJ2-7; no clear D gene. Germline V gives CDR1 DFQATT, CDR2 SNEGSKA (reference sequence). The CDR3 is 11 amino acids. The CDR3 DNA sequence: TGCAGCGGTGGCCAGATCTACGAGCAGTACTTC. It specifies CSGGQIYEQYF.

In its sample, this clonotype was seen many times. V and J are TRBV19 and TRBJ1-1; unclear D gene. Germline CDR1 reads LNHDA; CDR2 reads SQIVND (reference sequence). The CDR3 contains 11 residues. V gave up 5 bases and J gave up 5 bases, with 6 bases separating them. The CDR3 region has the DNA TGTGCCAGTAGTGATTGGACTGAAGCTTTCTTT. Translated: CASSDWTEAFF.

The chain joins TRBV10-3 to TRBJ1-4, with a weak D call TRBD1 (5 bases). From germline, CDR1 is ENHRY and CDR2 SYGVKD. The CDR3 is made up of 12 amino acids. Trimming removed 10 bases from V and 7 bases from J, with 13 bases in between. The CDR3 DNA sequence: TGTGCCACCGGGGGGAGAGGTGAAAAACTGTTTTTT. Its translation is CATGGRGEKLFF.

This clonotype was observed at least ten times. The chain links TRBV3-1 to TRBJ1-1; TRBD1 is a possible D gene (6 bases). Trimming stripped 4 bases from V and 1 base from J, with 10 bases between. Germline CDR1 LGHDT, CDR2 YNNKEL (reference sequence). This CDR3 has 14 residues. The CDR3, as DNA: TGTGCCAGCAGCCTCAGGGGCACGAACACTGAAGCTTTCTTT. The encoded protein is CASSLRGTNTEAFF.